By its share, the clone carrying this TCR beta chain is medium-sized. Its target is not known. Trimming took off 0 bases at V and 8 bases at J, with 16 bases between the two ends. This CDR3 is built from 15 residues. Germline V CDR1 and CDR2: LNHDA, SQIVND (reference sequence). Time point indicated: cycle 4 day 1 (C4D1), after 5 to 7 weeks of nivolumab. Each of the patients experienced relapse following autologous stem cell transplantation, and their brentuximab vedotin exposure differed. The data originate from a study of PD-1 blockade in classical Hodgkin lymphoma. TCRdb keeps only in-frame clones here, not all; method: immunoSEQ multiplex PCR. Here the sample spans some 20,000 clones, around 80% being singletons. Findings and limits, study-wide: Patients who responded completely had about the same baseline diversity as newly diagnosed patients. TCR diversity at baseline was reported to be reduced in newly diagnosed patients relative to healthy donors. CD4+ TCR diversity, unlike CD8+, rose significantly by C4D1.

V is TRBV19 and J is TRBJ1-2; D is ambiguous. Sequenced here: peripheral blood mononuclear cells (PBMCs), sampled before the fourth cycle of nivolumab. This receptor was obtained from a human donor with classical Hodgkin lymphoma. This CDR3 reads CASSIEQSPLRGYTF. CDR3 DNA: TGTGCCAGTAGTATAGAACAGTCTCCTCTTCGCGGCTACACCTTC.